The clone carrying this TCR beta chain has a handful of counts. This record comes from a study of blood T cell repertoires in COVID-19. The CDR3 contains 13 residues. CDR1 and CDR2 (germline): LNHDA, SQIVND (reference sequence). V lost 7 bases, J lost 5 bases, and 2 bases stayed unmatched. Data came from immunoSEQ multiplex PCR; TCRdb stores just in-frame clones and leaves some out. The sample contains 260,000 or so clones, approximately 80% of which appear only once. The chain employs TRBV19 and TRBJ2-2; 9 nucleotides align to TRBD1. The material sequenced was peripheral blood. The receptor was isolated from a human donor in a cohort sampled during active COVID-19. The CDR3 loop is CASKGTGTGELFF. The DNA for the CDR3 is TGTGCCAGTAAAGGGACAGGGACCGGGGAGCTGTTTTTT.